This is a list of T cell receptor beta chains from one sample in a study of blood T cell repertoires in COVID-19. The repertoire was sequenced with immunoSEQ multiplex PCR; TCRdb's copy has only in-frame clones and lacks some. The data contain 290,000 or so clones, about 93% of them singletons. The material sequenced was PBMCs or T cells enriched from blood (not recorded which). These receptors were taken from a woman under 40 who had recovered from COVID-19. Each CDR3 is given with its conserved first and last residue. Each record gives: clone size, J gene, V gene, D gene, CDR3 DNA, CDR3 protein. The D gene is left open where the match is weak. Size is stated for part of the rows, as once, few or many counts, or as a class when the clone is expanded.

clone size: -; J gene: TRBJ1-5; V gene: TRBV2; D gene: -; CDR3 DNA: TGTGCCAGCGCCTCGGGAGATCAGCCCCAGCATTTT; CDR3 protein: CASASGDQPQHF
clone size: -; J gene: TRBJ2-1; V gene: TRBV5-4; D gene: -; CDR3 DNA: TGTGCCAGCAGCTCCCCGGACAGAAAGAGCTCCTACAATGAGCAGTTCTTC; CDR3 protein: CASSSPDRKSSYNEQFF
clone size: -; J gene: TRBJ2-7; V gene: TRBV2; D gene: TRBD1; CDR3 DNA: TGTGCCAGCAGGGGGGACAGGGTCAGGTTTTACGAGCAGTACTTC; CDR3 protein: CASRGDRVRFYEQYF
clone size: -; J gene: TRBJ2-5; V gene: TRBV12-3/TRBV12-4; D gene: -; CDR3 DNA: TGTGCCAGCAGTGTTATCCAAGAGACCCAGTACTTC; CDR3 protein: CASSVIQETQYF
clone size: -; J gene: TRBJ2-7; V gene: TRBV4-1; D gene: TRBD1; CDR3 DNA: TGCGCCAGCAGCGTAGGGACAGGGAGGGAGTACGAGCAGTACTTC; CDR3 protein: CASSVGTGREYEQYF
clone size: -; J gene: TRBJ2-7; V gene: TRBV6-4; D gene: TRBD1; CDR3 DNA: TGTGCCAGCAGTGAAGGGACCGGGACAGGGGTCGTCCCTTACGAGCAGTACTTC; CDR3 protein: CASSEGTGTGVVPYEQYF
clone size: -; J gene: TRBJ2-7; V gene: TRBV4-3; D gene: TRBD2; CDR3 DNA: TGCGCCAGCAGCCAAGGAGAAGTTGTAGCGGGAGGGACCTACGAGCAGTACTTC; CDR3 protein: CASSQGEVVAGGTYEQYF
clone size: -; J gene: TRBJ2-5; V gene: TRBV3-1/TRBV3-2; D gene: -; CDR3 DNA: TGTGCCAGCAGCCAAAGCGAGGCGTTGAGAGAAGAGACCCAGTACTTC; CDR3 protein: CASSQSEALREETQYF
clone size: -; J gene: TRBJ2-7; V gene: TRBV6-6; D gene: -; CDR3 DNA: TGTGCCAGCAAGAGGACTGGCGATTCCTACGAGCAGTACTTC; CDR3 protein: CASKRTGDSYEQYF
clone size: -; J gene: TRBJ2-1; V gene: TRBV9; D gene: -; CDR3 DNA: TGTGCCAGCAGCTCGCCCGAGAGTAGCTACAATGAGCAGTTCTTC; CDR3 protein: CASSSPESSYNEQFF
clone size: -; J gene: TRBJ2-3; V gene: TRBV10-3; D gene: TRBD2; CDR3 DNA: TGTGCCATCAGTGAGTCTACTAGCGGTCGCACAGATACGCAGTATTTT; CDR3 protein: CAISESTSGRTDTQYF
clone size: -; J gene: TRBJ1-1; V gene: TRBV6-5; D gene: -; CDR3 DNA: TGTGCCAGCAGTTATCTAAGCACCTTCACTGAAGCTTTCTTT; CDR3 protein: CASSYLSTFTEAFF
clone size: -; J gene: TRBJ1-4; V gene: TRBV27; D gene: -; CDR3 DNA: TGTGCCAGCAGTTTTGACAGGAGAGAAAAACTGTTTTTT; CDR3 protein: CASSFDRREKLFF
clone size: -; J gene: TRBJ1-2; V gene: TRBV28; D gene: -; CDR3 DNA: TGTGCCAGCAGTTTGGGCGGCAGGGGCAACTATGGCTACACCTTC; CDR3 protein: CASSLGGRGNYGYTF
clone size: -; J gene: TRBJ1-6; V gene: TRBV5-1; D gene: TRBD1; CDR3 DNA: TGCGCCAGCAGCTTGGCGGGACAGGGGGCTTCGTCACCCCTCCACTTT; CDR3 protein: CASSLAGQGASSPLHF
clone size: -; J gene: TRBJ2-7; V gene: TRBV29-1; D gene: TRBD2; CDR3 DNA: TGCAGCGTTGAAGATCAAGGGGAGGGCTACGAGCAGTACTTC; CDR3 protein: CSVEDQGEGYEQYF
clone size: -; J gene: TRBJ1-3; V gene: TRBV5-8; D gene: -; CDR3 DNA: TGTGCCAGCAGCTTGGTCGGCGGGGCCTCTGGAAACACCATATATTTT; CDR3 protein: CASSLVGGASGNTIYF
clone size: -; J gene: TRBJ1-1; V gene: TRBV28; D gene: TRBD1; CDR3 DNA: TGTGCCAGCAGCCTGATTACCGGGACAGTTAACACTGAAGCTTTCTTT; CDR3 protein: CASSLITGTVNTEAFF
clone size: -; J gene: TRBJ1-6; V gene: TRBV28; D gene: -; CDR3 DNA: TGTGCCAGCACGGGGGTGGACTCGACACCCCTCCACTTT; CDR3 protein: CASTGVDSTPLHF
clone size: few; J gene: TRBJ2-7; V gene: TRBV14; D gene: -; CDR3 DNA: TGTGCCAGCAGCGATTACAAATACGAGCAGTACTTC; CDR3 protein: CASSDYKYEQYF
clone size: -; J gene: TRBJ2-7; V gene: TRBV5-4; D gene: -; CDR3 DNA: TGTGCCAGCAGCTTGGAGGGGGACCGAAGGCCGTGGGAGCAGTACTTC; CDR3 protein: CASSLEGDRRPWEQYF
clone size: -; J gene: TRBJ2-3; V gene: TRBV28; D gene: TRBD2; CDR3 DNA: TGTGCCAGCAGTGTATATGGGTCGGGGCGGGAGTACACAGATACGCAGTATTTT; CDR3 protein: CASSVYGSGREYTDTQYF
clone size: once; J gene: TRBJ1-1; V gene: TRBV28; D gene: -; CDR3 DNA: TGTGCCAGCAGTCCCAGGGGTTACGGGACTGAAGCTTTCTTT; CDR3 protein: CASSPRGYGTEAFF